These 27 T cell receptor beta chains originate from one sample sequenced in a study of vaccination and CD4 T cells after COVID-19 (dated by TCRdb to between 2021 and 2024). The treatment or condition label on this specimen signifies: roughly 10-day PBMC culture with coronavirus spike peptide pools or control peptides (ViraFEST assay). These receptors lack a known antigen. The library was prepared using PCR. Sequenced using an Illumina iSeq 100. At the Johns Hopkins FTIC core, DNA from the cultured CD4+ T cells underwent TCR sequencing with the Oncomine TCR Beta short-read assay. The public reads were run again by TCRdb, first through fastp at Q25 and then through MiXCR, and only productive beta chains were kept. Each entry is one CDR3 protein sequence, shown with its most common DNA and genes. Within this sample are about 21,000 distinct CDR3 sequences, with just under 55% of them counted one time only. Roughly 15% of the sample is taken by the ten largest.

The sequencing sample was made of CD4+ T cells from blood, cultured in vitro. These receptors all come from a human donor who had recovered from COVID-19.

The chain combines TRBV28 with TRBJ1-5; D call uncertain. There are 13 residues in the CDR3. Trimming stripped 5 bases from V and 0 bases from J, with 5 bases between. Germline V gene data show CDR1 as MDHEN and CDR2 as SYDVKM. In DNA form, the CDR3 reads TGTGCCAGCAGTCTCTATAGCAATCAGCCCCAGCATTTT. Its protein product is CASSLYSNQPQHF.

The chain recombines TRBV30 with TRBJ1-5, with 9 bases identical to TRBD1. CDR3 size: 16 residues. J was trimmed by 2 bases and V by 0 bases; bases with no gene match: 5. The germline V gene encodes CDR1 GTSNPN and CDR2 SVGIG (reference sequence). CDR3 amino acids: CAWSVQGASGNQPQHF. In DNA form, the CDR3 reads TGTGCCTGGAGTGTACAGGGGGCTTCCGGCAATCAGCCCCAGCATTTT.

This chain connects TRBV18 to TRBJ1-5; TRBD1 is a possible D gene (5 bases). Trimming removed 3 bases from V and 0 bases from J, with 12 bases in between. From germline, CDR1 is KGHSH and CDR2 LQKENI. CDR3 length equals 16 residues. The CDR3 is CASSPGGTHSNQPQHF. The DNA for the CDR3 is TGTGCCAGCTCACCGGGGGGGACTCATAGCAATCAGCCCCAGCATTTT. Variable domain in full (rest from reference TRBV18 and TRBJ1-5): NAGVMQNPRHLVRRRGQEARLRCSPMKGHSHVYWYRQLPEEGLKFMVYLQKENIIDESGMPKERFSAEFPKEGPSILRIQQVVRGDSAAYFCASSPGGTHSNQPQHFGDGTRLSIL.

DNA of the CDR3: TGTGCCAGCAGCTTAGCCCGGACCCCCACAGATACGCAGTATTTT. Translation gives CASSLARTPTDTQYF. The chain is built from TRBV7-6 and TRBJ2-3, with D unclear. The CDR3 runs 15 residues. Germline V gene sequence: CDR1 SGHVS, CDR2 FNYEAQ. The V and J ends lost 0 bases and 2 bases respectively, with 9 bases between them.

The chain combines TRBV18 with TRBJ2-7; a possible D gene is TRBD1 (5 bases). The CDR3 is 13 amino acids. Germline values: CDR1 KGHSH, CDR2 LQKENI. With 2 bases removed from V and 7 bases from J, the gap between germline ends came to 12 bases. CDR3 sequence reads: CASSPNKGLEQYF. The CDR3, as DNA: TGTGCCAGCTCACCAAACAAGGGGCTAGAGCAGTACTTC.

This chain links TRBV7-2 with TRBJ2-1; 11 positions agree with TRBD2. Germline-derived CDR1 and CDR2 are SGHTA and FQGNSA. J lost 0 bases, V lost 1 base, and 5 bases had no gene match. CDR3 size: 18 residues. This chain's CDR3 is CASSLVGTSGYSYNEQFF. The CDR3 DNA follows: TGTGCCAGCAGCTTAGTTGGGACTAGCGGTTACTCCTACAATGAGCAGTTCTTC.

A few counts support this clonotype. The chain carries TRBV7-2 and TRBJ2-7, with 8 positions matching TRBD1. The germline CDR1 and CDR2 sequences are SGHTA and FQGNSA. The CDR3 length is 16 residues. V lost 3 bases and J lost 3; bases outside the gene matches: 10. CDR3 DNA sequence: TGTGCCAGCAGCTTTGGAGCTCGGACAGGGAGCTACGAGCAGTACTTC. Its protein is CASSFGARTGSYEQYF.

This clonotype was observed a handful of times. The chain uses TRBV2 and TRBJ1-6; 10 nucleotides align to TRBD1. The V segment lost 5 bases and the J segment 6 bases; nucleotides outside the gene matches: 10. Germline V gene data show CDR1 as SNHLY and CDR2 as FYNNEI. The CDR3 is made up of 17 amino acids. This CDR3 is CASSQTLGQGVNSPLHF. DNA for the CDR3: TGTGCCAGCAGTCAAACCCTCGGACAGGGGGTTAATTCACCCCTCCACTTT.

This clonotype was counted a few times. The CDR3 here is CSAPQLGPDTQYF. The DNA of the CDR3 is TGCAGTGCTCCCCAACTAGGACCAGATACGCAGTATTTT. This chain uses TRBV20-1 with TRBJ2-3, with D possibly being TRBD2 (5 bases). Deletions cut 5 bases from V and 4 bases from J, with 13 bases between. There are 13 residues in the CDR3. Germline CDR1 DFQATT, CDR2 SNEGSKA (reference sequence).

This clonotype was counted a few times. The chain employs TRBV19 and TRBJ1-1, with 7 bases identical to TRBD1. The CDR3 runs 19 residues. In germline, CDR1 is LNHDA, CDR2 SQIVND (reference sequence). The J segment lost 4 bases and the V segment lost 1 base, leaving 18 bases of the junction unmatched. DNA for the CDR3: TGTGCCAGTAGTATAGTTGGGGGGACAGTTTTCCCCCGGGGCACTGAAGCTTTCTTT. It specifies CASSIVGGTVFPRGTEAFF.

The chain employs TRBV2 and TRBJ2-5, with unresolved D. Per germline, CDR1 SNHLY and CDR2 FYNNEI. The ends were cut back, 3 bases at V and 5 bases at J, with 1 base in the middle. The CDR3 consists of 10 residues. Here the CDR3 reads CASSEETQYF. In nucleotides, the CDR3 is TGTGCCAGCAGTGAGGAGACCCAGTACTTC.

This chain links TRBV27 with TRBJ1-2, with D unresolved. The CDR3 extends over 14 amino acids. The germline V and J ends were trimmed by 6 bases and 4 bases, with 15 bases remaining between them. Germline V CDR1 and CDR2: MNHEY, SMNVEV (reference sequence). CDR3 nucleotide sequence: TGTGCCAGCAGCCCGTTTATGGGGTCCTATGGCTACACCTTC. Translation gives CASSPFMGSYGYTF.

The chain employs TRBV12-3 or TRBV12-4 and TRBJ2-5, with 10 positions matching TRBD1. J was trimmed by 5 bases and V by 2 bases; bases with no gene match: 5. This CDR3 spans 15 amino acids. CDR3 sequence: CASSLRQGAGETQYF. The CDR3 nucleotides read TGTGCCAGCAGTTTAAGACAGGGGGCAGGGGAGACCCAGTACTTC.

The table lists this clonotype with a few counts. The chain employs TRBV5-1 and TRBJ2-5; TRBD2 aligns across 8 bases. Trimming cost V 4 bases and J 2 bases; bases outside gene matches: 1. This CDR3 has 13 residues. In germline, CDR1 is SGHRS, CDR2 YFSETQ. DNA for the CDR3: TGCGCCAGCAGCCGGGAGGGGCAAGAGACCCAGTACTTC. This gives the protein CASSREGQETQYF.

The chain combines TRBV20-1 with TRBJ1-1, with TRBD1 matching 9 bases. Germline V lookup: CDR1 DFQATT, CDR2 SNEGSKA (reference sequence). Trimming removed 0 bases from V and 9 bases from J; junction bases left unmatched: 2. The CDR3 spans 12 residues. The CDR3 loop reads CSARDGTGKAFF. The DNA for the CDR3 is TGCAGTGCTAGAGATGGGACAGGGAAAGCTTTCTTT.

The chain joins TRBV29-1 to TRBJ2-3, with no clear D. This CDR3 has 13 amino acids. From germline, CDR1 is SQVTM and CDR2 ANQGSEA. Trimming pared 3 bases from V and 2 bases from J, leaving 9 bases between. In nucleotides, the CDR3 is TGCAGCGTTGAGGACGGATACACAGATACGCAGTATTTT. It yields the protein CSVEDGYTDTQYF.

The table lists this clonotype with a few counts. The chain is built from TRBV10-3 and TRBJ2-5, with a weak D call TRBD2 (7 bases). Trimming cost V 4 bases and J 1 base, with 10 bases left between them. CDR3 length: 14 amino acids. Germline V gives CDR1 ENHRY, CDR2 SYGVKD. DNA for the CDR3: TGTGCCATCAGTGGGGCGGGGGCCCAAGAGACCCAGTACTTC. Its protein is CAISGAGAQETQYF.

The V call is TRBV15, the J call TRBJ1-1; D uncertain. Germline CDR1 is LNHNV and CDR2 is YYDKDF (reference sequence). V was clipped by 0 bases and J by 1 base, with 6 bases between them. CDR3 length: 14 residues. CDR3 region: CATSREPANTEAFF. The CDR3 DNA is TGTGCCACCAGCAGAGAGCCGGCGAACACTGAAGCTTTCTTT.

This clonotype was counted between two and nine times. The V and J genes are TRBV2 and TRBJ1-1, with TRBD1 as a possible D gene (6 bases). The germline V gene encodes CDR1 SNHLY and CDR2 FYNNEI. The CDR3 totals 14 residues. Between the trimmed V and J ends, which lost 8 bases and 2 bases, there was a span of 15 bases. In DNA form, the CDR3 reads TGTGCCAGCCCTGGGAGCAGGGGAAACACTGAAGCTTTCTTT. Protein product: CASPGSRGNTEAFF.

The chain links TRBV4-3 to TRBJ1-5; D is uncertain. The CDR3 is made up of 19 amino acids. Looked up from germline, CDR1 is LGHNA and CDR2 is YSLEER. V was cut by 0 bases and J by 2 bases, with 20 bases left in between. The CDR3 protein is CASSQDYTDSRPGNQPQHF. The CDR3, as DNA: TGCGCCAGCAGCCAAGACTATACGGACTCCCGCCCAGGCAATCAGCCCCAGCATTTT.

This chain joins TRBV24-1 and TRBJ2-2; 9 bases align to TRBD1. V shed 10 bases, J shed 4 bases, and the junction held 6 bases outside the gene matches. The CDR3 runs 14 residues. CDR1 and CDR2 (germline): KGHDR, SFDVKD. CDR3 in amino acids: CATGTGRSTGELFF. CDR3 sequence (DNA): TGTGCCACGGGGACAGGGAGGAGCACCGGGGAGCTGTTTTTT.

This clonotype has just one count. The rearrangement links TRBV7-9 to TRBJ2-7, with D perhaps matching TRBD1 (5 bases). This CDR3 region has 15 residues. From germline, CDR1 is SEHNR and CDR2 FQNEAQ (reference sequence). V shed 1 base and J shed 1 base, with 11 bases lying between them. CDR3 residues: CASSLGQSPSYEQYF. The CDR3 DNA reads as TGTGCCAGCAGCTTAGGACAGAGTCCTTCCTACGAGCAGTACTTC. The complete variable domain, with remaining parts taken from reference TRBV7-9 and TRBJ2-7, reads DTGVSQNPRHKITKRGQNVTFRCDPISEHNRLYWYRQTLGQGPEFLTYFQNEAQLEKSRLLSDRFSAERPKGSFSTLEIQRTEQGDSAMYLCASSLGQSPSYEQYFGPGTRLTVT.

This chain links TRBV6-5 with TRBJ2-3, with TRBD1 matching over 7 bases. V lost 2 bases and J lost 7; bases outside the gene matches: 9. Germline values: CDR1 MNHEY, CDR2 SVGAGI. The CDR3 extends over 15 amino acids. CDR3 nucleotide sequence: TGTGCCAGCAGTTACACCGGGACAGCTTTCAATACGCAGTATTTT. The encoded protein is CASSYTGTAFNTQYF.

Judged by abundance, this clonotype is medium-sized. This chain connects TRBV2 to TRBJ1-2; D gene uncertain. The germline V gene encodes CDR1 SNHLY and CDR2 FYNNEI. CDR3 length equals 10 residues. V lost 8 bases to trimming and J lost 11 bases, with 12 bases between them. The CDR3 DNA is TGTGCCAGCGGCGGGTCGATGTACACCTTC. The encoded protein is CASGGSMYTF. The variable domain in full, completed from reference TRBV2 and TRBJ1-2, reads EPEVTQTPSHQVTQMGQEVILRCVPISNHLYFYWYRQILGQKVEFLVSFYNNEISEKSEIFDDQFSVERPDGSNFTLKIRSTKLEDSAMYFCASGGSMYTFGSGTRLTVV.

V is TRBV29-1 and J is TRBJ2-7; 7 bases are shared with TRBD2. Per the germline V gene, CDR1 is SQVTM and CDR2 is ANQGSEA. The length of the CDR3 is 14 residues. J gave up 0 bases and V 7 bases, and 9 bases lay outside the gene matches. The DNA of the CDR3 is TGCAGCGCGAAGGGAGGGGTCCACTCCTACGAGCAGTACTTC. Protein: CSAKGGVHSYEQYF.

The chain links TRBV7-9 to TRBJ2-7; the D gene could be TRBD1 or TRBD2 (7 bases each). From germline, CDR1 is SEHNR and CDR2 FQNEAQ (reference sequence). This CDR3 has 16 residues. Trimming removed 1 base at V and 6 bases at J, with 19 bases between. CDR3 sequence: CASSLVAPRGGGEQYF. Written as DNA, the CDR3 is TGTGCCAGCAGCTTAGTTGCCCCCAGGGGGGGGGGCGAGCAGTACTTC.

V and J are TRBV6-1 and TRBJ1-2, with 9 bases matching TRBD1. The germline V gene has CDR1 MNHNS and CDR2 SASEGT. The CDR3 has 14 amino acids. After removal of 3 bases from V and 6 bases from J, the junction contained 5 bases not matched to a gene. The CDR3 here is CASSDVRQGDGYTF. The CDR3 DNA reads TGTGCCAGCAGTGACGTTCGACAGGGGGATGGCTACACCTTC.